The 10 T cell receptor beta chains in this list originate from one sample, sequenced in a study of T cell changes during pregnancy in multiple sclerosis. Assay used: immunoSEQ multiplex PCR; TCRdb lists only in-frame clones, some missing. Of over 50,000 clones listed, roughly 89% are singletons. Sequencing was carried out using peripheral blood from another person, used as feeder cells. The receptor source for this set is a human donor whose cells served as feeder cells for cultures in a pregnancy study.

J is TRBJ2-2 and V is TRBV19, with a weak D call TRBD1 (5 bases). The CDR3 is 15 residues long. The germline V gene has CDR1 LNHDA and CDR2 SQIVND (reference sequence). V was trimmed by 4 bases and J by 0 bases, leaving 9 bases between them. The CDR3 DNA reads as TGTGCCAGTAGTAAGGTGACAGCGAACACCGGGGAGCTGTTTTTT. This codes for CASSKVTANTGELFF.

The gene calls are TRBV6-5 and TRBJ2-1; D not resolved. Germline V gene lookup returns CDR1 MNHEY and CDR2 SVGAGI. Trimming stripped 0 bases from V and 0 bases from J, with 9 bases between. The CDR3 runs to 16 residues. The CDR3 loop is CASSYSPGSSYNEQFF. The DNA for the CDR3 is TGTGCCAGCAGTTACTCACCTGGAAGCTCCTACAATGAGCAGTTCTTC.

The chain uses TRBV6-6 and TRBJ2-3; D is perhaps TRBD2 (6 bases). V was cut by 7 bases and J by 5 bases, with 19 bases left in between. The V gene's germline CDR1 is MNHNY and CDR2 SVGAGI (reference sequence). The CDR3 extends over 15 amino acids. CDR3 bases: TGTGCCAGCAACGATAGCGGCAAAGGTGGAGATACGCAGTATTTT. Its protein product is CASNDSGKGGDTQYF.

This chain joins TRBV6-1 and TRBJ1-6, with D unresolved. The germline CDR1 and CDR2 sequences are MNHNS and SASEGT. This CDR3 has 16 amino acids. V dropped 4 bases and J dropped 0 bases, with 10 bases sitting between them. CDR3 sequence: CASSVGRSSYNSPLHF. The CDR3 bases are TGTGCCAGCAGTGTCGGACGGAGCTCCTATAATTCACCCCTCCACTTT.

In this sample, this clone turned up a few times. This chain links TRBV6-1 with TRBJ1-3; possibly TRBD1 for D (6 bases). CDR3 length: 15 residues. V was cut by 6 bases and J by 0 bases, with 12 bases left in between. The germline gives CDR1 MNHNS, CDR2 SASEGT. Here the CDR3 reads CASSVQGNSGNTIYF. The DNA of the CDR3 is TGTGCCAGCAGCGTACAGGGAAACTCTGGAAACACCATATATTTT.

This chain joins TRBV9 and TRBJ2-3, with 9 bases aligning to TRBD2. V shed 4 bases, J shed 2 bases, and the junction held 14 bases outside the gene matches. The CDR3 runs 18 residues. CDR1 and CDR2 (germline): SGDLS, YYNGEE. The CDR3 sequence: CASSFLSGGPHFTDTQYF. DNA for the CDR3: TGTGCCAGCAGCTTTCTTAGCGGGGGCCCACATTTCACAGATACGCAGTATTTT.

This chain connects TRBV21-1 to TRBJ1-2; the table calls TRBD1, which could not be checked here. TRBV21-1 is shown as a pseudogene. The CDR3 is 17 amino acids. CDR3 residues: CASSYSGTGGAIGGYTF. The CDR3 coding sequence is TGTGCCAGCAGCTACTCCGGGACAGGGGGCGCGATCGGTGGCTACACCTTC.

This chain joins TRBV29-1 and TRBJ2-7, with a tentative D call TRBD2 (6 bases). Germline V gene sequence: CDR1 SQVTM, CDR2 ANQGSEA. This CDR3 region has 14 residues. V was cut by 4 bases and J by 1 base, with 14 bases left in between. The CDR3 is CSVGGEVPSYEQYF. DNA of the CDR3: TGCAGCGTTGGAGGGGAGGTACCGTCCTACGAGCAGTACTTC.

The gene calls are TRBV7-6 and TRBJ2-5, with no clear D. The V end lost 2 bases, the J end lost 5 bases, and 12 bases lay between the germline ends. CDR3 length: 14 amino acids. The germline gives CDR1 SGHVS, CDR2 FNYEAQ. The CDR3 region has the DNA TGTGCCAGCAGCTTAACATCCCCGAGGGAGACCCAGTACTTC. This translates into CASSLTSPRETQYF.

The chain couples TRBV7-9 to TRBJ1-1; perhaps TRBD1 as D (6 bases). Deletions cut 6 bases from V and 0 bases from J, with 14 bases between. There are 15 residues in the CDR3. CDR1 is SEHNR, CDR2 FQNEAQ, per germline (reference sequence). The CDR3 sequence: CASRNKDRLNTEAFF. The CDR3 coding sequence is TGTGCCAGCAGGAACAAAGACAGGTTGAACACTGAAGCTTTCTTT.